This T cell receptor beta chain was sequenced in a study of blood T cells in healthy people across ages. In germline, CDR1 is LGHDT, CDR2 YNNKEL (reference sequence). V lost 4 bases, J lost 3 bases, and 8 bases stayed unmatched. There are 15 residues in the CDR3. Approximately 9.2 milliliters was the volume of peripheral blood drawn from each donor. With a J-beta primer mix and a sample-barcoded 5' primer, a second PCR ran roughly 7 to 11 cycles. All samples yielded 2.5 million or more CDR3-containing paired-end reads. TCRdb reprocessed the 5' RACE reads with MiXCR, giving one entry per CDR3 protein. The sample has about 1.6 million distinct CDR3 sequences, roughly 30% seen once; the top ten hold approximately 10%.

The chain joins TRBV3-1 to TRBJ2-7, with 8 bases matching TRBD2. Sequencing was performed on blood. The receptor comes from a woman aged 25 to 39 in good health. CDR3 residues: CASSLWGGRFYEQYF. CDR3 coding DNA: TGTGCCAGCAGCCTCTGGGGCGGGAGGTTCTACGAGCAGTACTTC.